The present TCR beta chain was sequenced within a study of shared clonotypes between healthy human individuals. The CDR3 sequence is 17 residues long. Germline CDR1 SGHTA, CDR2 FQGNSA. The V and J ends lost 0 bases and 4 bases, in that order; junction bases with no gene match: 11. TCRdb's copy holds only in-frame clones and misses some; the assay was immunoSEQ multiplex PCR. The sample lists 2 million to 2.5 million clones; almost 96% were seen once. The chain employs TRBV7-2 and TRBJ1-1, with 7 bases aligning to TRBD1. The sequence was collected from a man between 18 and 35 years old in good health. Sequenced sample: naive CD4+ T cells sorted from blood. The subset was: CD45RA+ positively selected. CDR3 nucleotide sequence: TGTGCCAGCAGCTTAGCCCAGGGGGGGGACTGCGGCACTGAAGCTTTCTTT. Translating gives CASSLAQGGDCGTEAFF.